Listed below are T cell receptor beta chains from one sample, sequenced in a study of blood T cell repertoires in COVID-19. Some clones are missing from TCRdb's copy, which holds only in-frame ones; the method was immunoSEQ multiplex PCR. The sample lists 140,000 or so clones, over 60% occurring once. Sequencing used peripheral blood. Receptors originate from a man in his fifties with acute or convalescent COVID-19. Both conserved end residues are part of each CDR3. Each record gives: V gene, clone size, J gene, D gene, CDR3 DNA, CDR3 protein. D genes are given only for firm matches. Size tells how often a clone was seen (once, few, many) or the class of an expanded clone, and some rows leave it out.

TRBV30	once	TRBJ1-1	TRBD1	TGTGCCTGGGGCCGGACAGGGGGGTACACTGAAGCTTTCTTT	CAWGRTGGYTEAFF
TRBV5-4	.	TRBJ2-1	TRBD1	TGTGCCAGCAGCTTGATGGGACAGGGACGTTATGAGCAGTTCTTC	CASSLMGQGRYEQFF
TRBV4-2	.	TRBJ2-7	TRBD2	TGTGCCAGCAGCCAAGTCCCTAGCGGGGGGGCCGGGGAGCAGTACTTC	CASSQVPSGGAGEQYF
TRBV7-9	.	TRBJ1-2	.	TGTGCCAGCAGCTTAGTGGATAGGGGGTACTATGGCTACACCTTC	CASSLVDRGYYGYTF
TRBV5-5	.	TRBJ1-6	.	TGTGCCAGCAACGGGAATAATTCACCCCTCCACTTT	CASNGNNSPLHF
TRBV19	.	TRBJ2-1	.	TGTGCCAGTAGTGGGCGGGGGCTGATAAATGAGCAGTTCTTC	CASSGRGLINEQFF
TRBV5-1	.	TRBJ2-7	.	TGCGCCAGCAGCTTGGACGGCCAGGGGTACGAGCAGTACTTC	CASSLDGQGYEQYF
TRBV28	.	TRBJ1-4	.	TGTGCCAGCAGTTTATCAGGGGTTAATGAAAAACTGTTTTTT	CASSLSGVNEKLFF
TRBV6-5	.	TRBJ1-5	.	TGTGCCAGCAGAGCAGGGGTTAGCAATCAGCCCCAGCATTTT	CASRAGVSNQPQHF
TRBV9	few	TRBJ2-5	TRBD1	TGTGCCAGCAGCCCCGACAGGGGGCGGGAGACCCAGTACTTC	CASSPDRGRETQYF
TRBV10-1	.	TRBJ2-5	.	TGCGCCAGCAGTGATTCGAGGGGGCAAGAGACCCAGTACTTC	CASSDSRGQETQYF